Presented here are 5 T cell receptor beta chains from one specimen sequenced in a study of T cell repertoires in ileal Crohn's disease (dated by TCRdb to the late 2010s). Per the publication, the time point label means: inflamed ileum from the surgical specimen. Library construction relied on the immunoSEQ multiplex PCR assay. TCRdb took over this immuneACCESS table, retaining in-frame rearrangements with V and J assigned. Such tables are incomplete; in checked studies, under half of the missing clones stem from an unresolved V gene, and the remainder is unexplained. The sample data list approximately 140 clones, and about 95% of these were observed just once. The ten largest account for just under 10% of the sample. The source material was ileal tissue. The origin of the receptors is an adult with Crohn's disease.

The chain links TRBV18 to TRBJ2-7; D is unclear. The CDR3 has 12 residues. Trimming took off 6 bases at V and 5 bases at J, with 11 bases between the two ends. Germline V lookup: CDR1 KGHSH, CDR2 LQKENI. The CDR3 is CASSPRWHEQYF. The DNA for the CDR3 is TGTGCCAGCTCCCCCCGATGGCACGAGCAGTACTTC.

This chain uses TRBV6-1 with TRBJ1-2; D possibly corresponds to TRBD1 (5 bases). CDR3 length: 14 amino acids. The germline V gene has CDR1 MNHNS and CDR2 SASEGT. V gave up 2 bases and J gave up 6 bases, with 13 bases separating them. CDR3 in amino acids: CASSERRGADGYTF. The CDR3 coding sequence is TGTGCCAGCAGTGAAAGGCGAGGGGCCGATGGCTACACCTTC.

This clone showed up just once. This CDR3 is CAWSKTGVEAFF. The CDR3, as DNA: TGTGCCTGGAGTAAAACAGGGGTTGAGGCTTTCTTT. The chain links TRBV30 to TRBJ1-1; 7 bases are shared with TRBD1. The CDR3 runs to 12 residues. CDR1 is GTSNPN and CDR2 is SVGIG in the germline V gene (reference sequence). V lost 2 bases, J lost 11 bases, and 8 bases stayed unmatched.

CDR3 coding DNA: TGTGCCAGCTCACCGTTACAGGACATTCAGTACTTC. This codes for CASSPLQDIQYF. The rearrangement uses TRBV18 and TRBJ2-4, with a possible D match to TRBD1 (5 bases). The CDR3 runs to 12 residues. Trimming took 3 bases from V and 8 from J, leaving 8 bases between them. In germline, CDR1 is KGHSH, CDR2 LQKENI.

The V gene is TRBV5-5, the J gene TRBJ1-4; D is unresolved. V shed 0 bases and J shed 11 bases, with 20 bases lying between them. CDR3 size: 16 residues. CDR1 and CDR2 (germline): SGHKS, YYEKEE (reference sequence). The CDR3 reads CASSLDVTGSAGKLFF. The CDR3 region has the DNA TGTGCCAGCAGCTTGGACGTGACGGGTAGCGCTGGGAAACTGTTTTTT.